The clone carrying this TCR beta chain was observed a handful of times. Its antigen is as yet unknown. The genomic DNA of each subset was split evenly across several immunoSEQ plates. The protocol was immunoSEQ multiplex PCR, while the TCRdb copy is restricted to in-frame clones and leaves out a portion. The sample includes about 980,000 clones, around 80% of them seen just once. The data were obtained in a study of shared clonotypes between healthy human individuals. Study findings and constraints: Shared clonotypes across all four donors exceeded non-shared ones in generation probability. Genetic and exposure-history diversity was limited by the few donors.

V trimming: 1 base; J trimming: 8 bases; junction bases outside the gene matches: 5. Germline CDR1 is SGHVS and CDR2 is FQNEAQ. The CDR3 has 14 residues. Negatively enriched CD4+ T cells were divided by CD45RA into naive and memory. This receptor was taken from a man aged 18 to 30 in good health. This rearrangement joins TRBV7-8 to TRBJ2-5; TRBD2 agrees at 9 bases. Sequences were obtained from memory CD4+ T cells sorted from blood. Subset in this sample: CD45RA-negative fraction. This CDR3 reads CASSLEASGNTQYF. DNA for the CDR3: TGTGCCAGCAGCTTAGAGGCTAGCGGGAACACCCAGTACTTC.